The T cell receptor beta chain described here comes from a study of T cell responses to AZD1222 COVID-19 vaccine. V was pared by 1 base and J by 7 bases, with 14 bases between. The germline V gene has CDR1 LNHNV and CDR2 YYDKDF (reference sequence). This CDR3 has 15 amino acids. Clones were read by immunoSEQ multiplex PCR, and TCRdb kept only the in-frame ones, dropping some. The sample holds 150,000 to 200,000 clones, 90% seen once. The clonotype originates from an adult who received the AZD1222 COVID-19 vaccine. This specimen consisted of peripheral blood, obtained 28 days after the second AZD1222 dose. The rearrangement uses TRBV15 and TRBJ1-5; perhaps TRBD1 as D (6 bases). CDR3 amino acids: CATSRGSGAGQPQHF. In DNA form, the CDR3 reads TGTGCCACCAGCAGAGGGTCAGGGGCCGGGCAGCCCCAGCATTTT.